This section outlines one T cell receptor (beta chain) sequence together with its context. Its antigen remains unknown. Assay used: immunoSEQ multiplex PCR; TCRdb lists only in-frame clones, some missing. Counted here are around 50,000 clones, approximately 94% occurring once; the ten biggest clones make up about 3.1%. The data were obtained in a study of T cell therapy after organ transplantation. Overall study context: Therapy products were autologous CMV-specific T cells, peptide-expanded for 2 to 3 weeks. After therapy, patients were monitored for less than 35 weeks.

The V and J ends lost 6 bases and 0 bases, in that order; junction bases with no gene match: 8. The germline V gene has CDR1 MNHNY and CDR2 SVGAGI (reference sequence). This CDR3 comprises 15 residues. The rearrangement joins TRBV6-6 to TRBJ2-7, with 7 nucleotides matching TRBD1. This clonotype originated in a human patient who had received a solid organ transplant and had CMV disease. The sample here was CD8+ T cells from blood, taken before autologous CMV-specific T cell therapy. This CDR3 reads CASRAFRDSSYEQYF. The CDR3 region has the DNA TGTGCCAGCAGAGCGTTCCGGGACAGCTCCTACGAGCAGTACTTC.